These 24 T cell receptor beta chains share one sample of origin, sequenced in a study of cytomegalovirus exposure and HLA in healthy donors. Vbeta (60) and Jbeta (13) primers were used in the PCR. Libraries were prepared by immunoSEQ multiplex PCR; TCRdb keeps only in-frame clonotypes and omits some of them. The sample carries fewer than 150,000 clones, 55% to 80% recorded once. Sequencing used PBMCs. The receptors shown here come from a human donor in good health.

The chain couples TRBV18 to TRBJ1-4; possibly TRBD1 for D (5 bases). Germline CDR1 KGHSH, CDR2 LQKENI. Trimming stripped 2 bases from V and 0 bases from J, with 10 bases between. The CDR3 runs 16 residues. CDR3 sequence reads: CASSPGTGATNEKLFF. DNA of the CDR3: TGTGCCAGCTCACCAGGGACGGGAGCAACTAATGAAAAACTGTTTTTT.

This clone has more than one count but fewer than ten. This CDR3 is CASNTGAEAFF. As DNA, the CDR3 is TGTGCCAGCAATACAGGGGCTGAAGCTTTCTTT. The V gene is TRBV6-5, the J gene TRBJ1-1; 7 bases are shared with TRBD1. The CDR3 runs 11 residues. Germline CDR1 and CDR2: MNHEY and SVGAGI. Trimming took 7 bases from V and 6 from J; bases not matched to a gene: 2.

The chain carries TRBV18 and TRBJ2-7; 9 bases are shared with TRBD1. CDR1 is KGHSH, CDR2 LQKENI, per germline. The V and J ends lost 6 bases and 7 bases, in that order; junction bases with no gene match: 13. CDR3 length: 15 amino acids. The CDR3 nucleotides read TGTGCCAGCTCGCGACCGGGACAGGGAGTTGGGGAGCAGTACTTC. Amino acid sequence: CASSRPGQGVGEQYF.

This chain uses TRBV27 with TRBJ2-5; the match to TRBD2 covers 14 bases. Trimming took 5 bases from V and 5 from J; bases not matched to a gene: 4. The CDR3 loop spans 15 amino acids. From germline, CDR1 is MNHEY and CDR2 SMNVEV (reference sequence). This chain's CDR3 is CASSPGLAGDETQYF. The CDR3 DNA reads TGTGCCAGCAGTCCGGGACTAGCGGGAGATGAGACCCAGTACTTC.

This clone showed up just once. The chain employs TRBV10-3 and TRBJ2-1; tentative D call: TRBD2 (5 bases). Trimming stripped 2 bases from V and 0 bases from J, with 11 bases between. The CDR3 is 16 residues long. Germline CDR1 and CDR2: ENHRY and SYGVKD. CDR3 in amino acids: CAISEMTKSSYNEQFF. The CDR3 region has the DNA TGTGCCATCAGTGAGATGACTAAGAGCTCCTACAATGAGCAGTTCTTC.

This sequence joins TRBV27 and TRBJ2-7, with TRBD2 as a possible D gene (6 bases). Germline V gives CDR1 MNHEY, CDR2 SMNVEV (reference sequence). This CDR3 has 14 residues. V was shortened by 0 bases and J by 7 bases, with 13 bases between the two germline ends. Written as DNA, the CDR3 is TGTGCCAGCAGTTTATCGCCGGGACTGTCGGAGCAGTACTTC. Protein sequence: CASSLSPGLSEQYF.

The genes are TRBV7-8 and TRBJ2-7, with D possibly being TRBD2 (5 bases). Trimming stripped 5 bases from V and 6 bases from J, with 23 bases between. Germline V lookup: CDR1 SGHVS, CDR2 FQNEAQ. This CDR3 is 16 amino acids long. The CDR3 DNA reads TGTGCCAGCAGCCTTACCACTTCGCTAGCAACTTCCGAGCAGTACTTC. Its protein product is CASSLTTSLATSEQYF.

A remark on this clone: The junction departs from the called germline gene at one end, perhaps through a read error. The J gene is TRBJ2-7, the V gene TRBV6-5; TRBD1 aligns across 11 bases. CDR3 size: 13 residues. Germline values: CDR1 MNHEY, CDR2 SVGAGI. DNA for the CDR3: TGTGCCAGCAGTTATACGGACAGGGGGCCTTTAGACTTC. Its translation is CASSYTDRGPLDF.

CDR3: CSVQGPNYGYTF. The CDR3 DNA follows: TGCAGCGTTCAGGGGCCCAACTATGGCTACACCTTC. The chain couples TRBV29-1 to TRBJ1-2; D possibly corresponds to TRBD1 (6 bases). V lost 5 bases to trimming and J lost 2 bases, with 9 bases between them. CDR1 and CDR2 from the germline V gene are SQVTM and ANQGSEA. The CDR3 totals 12 residues. Full variable domain (outside the CDR3, taken from reference TRBV29-1 and TRBJ1-2): SAVISQKPSRDICQRGTSLTIQCQVDSQVTMMFWYRQQPGQSLTLIATANQGSEATYESGFVIDKFPISRPNLTFSTLTVSNMSPEDSSIYLCSVQGPNYGYTFGSGTRLTVV.

The gene calls are TRBV5-5 and TRBJ1-4; 7 nucleotides align to TRBD1. The CDR3 spans 16 residues. V lost 2 bases to trimming and J lost 3 bases; unmatched junction nucleotides: 7. CDR1 and CDR2 from the germline V gene are SGHKS and YYEKEE (reference sequence). CDR3 protein: CASSFSPGQPNEKLFF. DNA of the CDR3: TGTGCCAGCAGCTTTAGCCCGGGACAGCCTAATGAAAAACTGTTTTTT. Complete variable domain (other parts from reference TRBV5-5 and TRBJ1-4): DAGVTQSPTHLIKTRGQQVTLRCSPISGHKSVSWYQQVLGQGPQFIFQYYEKEERGRGNFPDRFSARQFPNYSSELNVNALLLGDSALYLCASSFSPGQPNEKLFFGSGTQLSVL.

This clone has a handful of counts. The chain is built from TRBV5-4 and TRBJ1-5; 8 positions agree with TRBD1. Germline assignment: CDR1 SGHNT and CDR2 YYREEE (reference sequence). CDR3 length equals 15 residues. The junction had 5 bases not matched to a gene; V was cut back by 4 bases and J by 2 bases. The CDR3 is CASSSGTGRNQPQHF. As DNA, the CDR3 is TGTGCCAGCAGCAGCGGGACAGGCCGCAATCAGCCCCAGCATTTT.

A note on this clone: This same CDR3 is encoded by further DNA sequences in the sample. The V and J genes are TRBV7-9 and TRBJ2-3, with 13 bases lining up with TRBD2. With 3 bases clipped from V and 2 bases from J, the junction kept 2 bases outside the gene matches. Per germline, CDR1 SEHNR and CDR2 FQNEAQ (reference sequence). CDR3 length: 16 residues. The CDR3 coding sequence is TGTGCCAGCAGCTTGACTAGCGGGAGGCCCACAGATACGCAGTATTTT. Protein product: CASSLTSGRPTDTQYF.

The chain is built from TRBV30 and TRBJ2-3; tentative D call: TRBD2 (5 bases). CDR1 GTSNPN and CDR2 SVGIG come from the germline V gene (reference sequence). The CDR3 has 14 amino acids. Trimming pared 0 bases from V and 2 bases from J, leaving 9 bases between. CDR3 DNA sequence: TGTGCCTGGAGTGTATCGGGATCCACAGATACGCAGTATTTT. Protein: CAWSVSGSTDTQYF.

The V call is TRBV7-3, the J call TRBJ2-2, with 9 bases lining up with TRBD2. The CDR3 runs 17 residues. Germline values: CDR1 SGHTA, CDR2 FQGTGA. With V trimmed by 5 bases and J by 1 base, 8 bases remained unmatched. The CDR3 nucleotides are TGTGCCAGCAGCCTAATGGGAGCGGGGGGGAACACCGGGGAGCTGTTTTTT. Encoded protein: CASSLMGAGGNTGELFF.

This chain links TRBV14 with TRBJ2-1; TRBD1 matches at 10 bases. This CDR3 contains 15 residues. V shed 3 bases and J 9 bases; nucleotides not matched to a gene: 8. Per the germline V gene, CDR1 is SGHDN and CDR2 is FVKESK. The CDR3 DNA reads TGTGCCAGCAGCCAGGGACAGGGGTGGTTGAGTGAGCAGTTCTTC. This sequence encodes CASSQGQGWLSEQFF.

The rearrangement joins TRBV5-1 to TRBJ2-1, with TRBD2 as a possible D gene (6 bases). The V and J ends lost 0 bases and 9 bases respectively, with 10 bases between them. Per germline, CDR1 SGHRS and CDR2 YFSETQ. The CDR3 is made up of 13 amino acids. CDR3 DNA: TGCGCCAGCAGCTTGGCCGGGAGAACTGAGCAGTTCTTC. Translated: CASSLAGRTEQFF.

The sample holds a few counts of this clone. This chain joins TRBV4-1 and TRBJ1-1; D might be TRBD1 (6 bases). V was cut by 4 bases and J by 3 bases, with 12 bases left in between. Germline CDR1 and CDR2: MGHRA and YSYEKL. The CDR3 length is 14 residues. The CDR3 coding sequence is TGCGCCAGCAGCCGGGGGCTCGGGGACACTGAAGCTTTCTTT. Protein product: CASSRGLGDTEAFF.

The rearrangement uses TRBV11-2 and TRBJ2-1, with 8 bases lining up with TRBD1. The CDR3 loop spans 18 amino acids. The trim removed 1 base at V and 7 bases at J, leaving 15 bases unmatched. Looked up from germline, CDR1 is SGHAT and CDR2 is FQNNGV. This CDR3 is CASSLGSVWRQGTNEQFF. The CDR3 coding sequence is TGTGCCAGCAGCTTAGGGTCGGTGTGGCGACAGGGGACGAATGAGCAGTTCTTC. Filled out from reference TRBV11-2 and TRBJ2-1, the complete variable domain reads EAGVAQSPRYKIIEKRQSVAFWCNPISGHATLYWYQQILGQGPKLLIQFQNNGVVDDSQLPKDRFSAERLKGVDSTLKIQPAKLEDSAVYLCASSLGSVWRQGTNEQFFGPGTRLTVL.

The rearrangement links TRBV16 to TRBJ2-3; D possibly corresponds to TRBD2 (7 bases). Germline values: CDR1 KGHSY, CDR2 FQNENV. CDR3 length equals 14 residues. Trimming removed 3 bases at V and 6 bases at J, with 13 bases between. The CDR3 sequence is CASSHGRGQDTQYF. CDR3 sequence (DNA): TGTGCCAGCAGCCACGGGCGGGGGCAGGATACGCAGTATTTT.

V usage is TRBV2 and J usage is TRBJ1-5; unclear D gene. The CDR3 covers 13 residues. The germline gives CDR1 SNHLY, CDR2 FYNNEI. Trimming cost V 3 bases and J 5 bases, with 8 bases left between them. This chain's CDR3 is CASSESPYQPQHF. For the CDR3, the DNA is TGTGCCAGCAGTGAGTCCCCGTATCAGCCCCAGCATTTT.

This rearrangement joins TRBV5-1 to TRBJ2-7; TRBD2 agrees at 15 bases. The CDR3 is made up of 15 amino acids. The germline V gene encodes CDR1 SGHRS and CDR2 YFSETQ. The J segment lost 7 bases and the V segment lost 4 bases, leaving 6 bases of the junction unmatched. This CDR3 is CASSPGLAGGREQYF. The CDR3 DNA sequence: TGCGCCAGCAGCCCCGGACTAGCGGGGGGGCGGGAGCAGTACTTC.

The gene calls are TRBV13 and TRBJ2-7; 7 nucleotides line up with TRBD1. The V and J ends lost 5 bases and 0 bases, in that order; junction bases with no gene match: 7. Germline V gene data show CDR1 as PRHDT and CDR2 as FYEKMQ (reference sequence). The CDR3 consists of 15 residues. In DNA, the CDR3 is TGTGCCAGCAGCCAGTCCGGGACAGCCTCCTACGAGCAGTACTTC. This codes for CASSQSGTASYEQYF.

The CDR3 sequence: CATFPGGDTGELFF. The DNA of the CDR3 is TGTGCCACCTTCCCCGGCGGGGACACCGGGGAGCTGTTTTTT. V and J are TRBV19 and TRBJ2-2, with D perhaps matching TRBD2 (6 bases). The CDR3 totals 14 residues. The V gene lost 10 bases and the J gene lost 3 bases, with 15 bases spanning the gap. Germline V gives CDR1 LNHDA, CDR2 SQIVND (reference sequence).

The rearrangement joins TRBV6-5 to TRBJ1-6, with 8 bases fitting TRBD1. This CDR3 has 16 amino acids. V was pared by 2 bases and J by 6 bases, with 6 bases of the junction left unmatched. The germline V gene has CDR1 MNHEY and CDR2 SVGAGI. The CDR3 loop reads CASSYRRTGPNSPLHF. In DNA form, the CDR3 reads TGTGCCAGCAGTTACCGGCGGACAGGGCCTAATTCACCCCTCCACTTT.